The T cell receptor beta chain described here comes from a study of cytomegalovirus exposure and HLA in healthy donors. Whole-study findings and limits: Segments of the TCR beta V type were, in most cases, productive about 90% or about 30% of the time in an earlier analysis. In a later analysis, specific HLA alleles were associated with around 17,000 TCR beta sequences at a 0.05 false discovery rate.

About this clone: Its cognate antigen is unknown.

The PCR contained 60 Vbeta and 13 Jbeta primers. Profiled with immunoSEQ multiplex PCR; TCRdb holds only in-frame clones, not every one. The sample consists of approximately 160,000 clones, 60% to 80% of them appearing once. V was pared by 6 bases and J by 2 bases, with 2 bases of the junction left unmatched. The germline CDR1 and CDR2 sequences are MNHNY and SVGAGI (reference sequence). The CDR3 contains 14 residues. The receptor's source is a woman aged 40 to 50 in good health and CMV-seropositive. This chain links TRBV6-6 with TRBJ2-5; TRBD2 matches at 11 bases. The sequenced sample was PBMCs. DNA for the CDR3: TGTGCCAGCAGAACTAGCGGGGGACAAGAGACCCAGTACTTC. Its translation: CASRTSGGQETQYF.